Below are 18 T cell receptor beta chains sequenced from a single sample in a study of cytomegalovirus exposure and HLA in healthy donors. 13 Jbeta primers and 60 Vbeta primers were used for the PCR. This table comes from immunoSEQ multiplex PCR, and its TCRdb copy is limited to in-frame clones, with some not included. The table shows tens of thousands of clones, with roughly 72% occurring only once. Source material: PBMCs. These receptors were collected from a woman aged 50 to 60 in good health and CMV-seronegative.

The CDR3 loop is CASSFGGQGGEKLFF. In DNA, the CDR3 is TGTGCCAGCAGTTTCGGGGGACAGGGAGGTGAAAAACTGTTTTTT. V usage is TRBV28 and J usage is TRBJ1-4; 9 bases line up with TRBD1. The CDR3 runs 15 residues. Germline CDR1 reads MDHEN; CDR2 reads SYDVKM. Trimming at V came to 3 bases and at J to 7 bases, leaving 6 bases not matched to a gene.

The J gene is TRBJ2-5, the V gene TRBV19; tentatively, D is TRBD1 (6 bases). V dropped 8 bases and J dropped 3 bases, with 16 bases sitting between them. CDR1 and CDR2 (germline): LNHDA, SQIVND (reference sequence). This CDR3 spans 14 amino acids. The CDR3: CASARDIGKETQYF. CDR3 nucleotide sequence: TGTGCCAGTGCCCGGGACATAGGGAAAGAGACCCAGTACTTC.

The chain couples TRBV5-4 to TRBJ2-2, with 14 nucleotides matching TRBD2. Germline CDR1 SGHNT, CDR2 YYREEE (reference sequence). V trimming: 0 bases; J trimming: 6 bases; junction bases outside the gene matches: 4. The CDR3 length is 17 residues. CDR3 in DNA: TGTGCCAGCAGCTTGGAGGGACTAGCGGGGGTTCCCGGGGAGCTGTTTTTT. This codes for CASSLEGLAGVPGELFF.

The chain recombines TRBV6-4 with TRBJ2-2, with 7 nucleotides matching TRBD1. The length of the CDR3 is 20 residues. Trimming cost V 5 bases and J 7 bases; bases outside gene matches: 25. Germline lookup yields CDR1 MRHNA and CDR2 SNTAGT. CDR3 nucleotide sequence: TGTGCCAGCAGTCCCGGGACAGCCTTCACCCGGGGTATCGTAAGCGGGGAGCTGTTTTTT. It encodes CASSPGTAFTRGIVSGELFF.

About this clone: Sequence at one end of the junction differs from germline and may be a read error. J is TRBJ1-5 and V is TRBV5-1, with 8 bases matching TRBD1. Germline-derived CDR1 and CDR2 are SGHRS and YFSETQ. The CDR3 is made up of 14 amino acids. In DNA, the CDR3 is TGCGTCAGCAGCTCCGGACAGGGATTGGAGCCCCAGCATTTT. As protein: CVSSSGQGLEPQHF.

The chain recombines TRBV5-1 with TRBJ2-7, with TRBD2 matching 8 bases. The CDR3 length is 14 residues. The germline gives CDR1 SGHRS, CDR2 YFSETQ. The V gene end was trimmed by 0 bases and the J gene end by 2 bases; junction bases not matched to a gene: 1. The CDR3 sequence: CASSLGGGTYEQYF. The CDR3 DNA reads TGCGCCAGCAGCTTGGGCGGGGGGACCTACGAGCAGTACTTC.

This chain links TRBV11-1 with TRBJ2-3, with 8 bases matching TRBD2. Germline lookup yields CDR1 SGHAT and CDR2 FQDESV (reference sequence). This CDR3 is 18 amino acids long. Trimming at V came to 2 bases and at J to 0 bases, leaving 10 bases not matched to a gene. The CDR3 nucleotides are TGTGCCAGCAGCTTAAGAGCGACTAGCGAATCTAGCACAGATACGCAGTATTTT. This translates into CASSLRATSESSTDTQYF.

The chain links TRBV27 to TRBJ2-7, with 9 bases matching TRBD2. The length of the CDR3 is 16 residues. Germline V CDR1 and CDR2: MNHEY, SMNVEV (reference sequence). After removal of 3 bases from V and 4 bases from J, the junction contained 10 bases not matched to a gene. Written as DNA, the CDR3 is TGTGCCAGCAGTTTTTATAGCGGGAGTACCAATTACGAGCAGTACTTC. Its translation: CASSFYSGSTNYEQYF.

The chain is built from TRBV10-2 and TRBJ2-7; D is ambiguous. V was trimmed by 5 bases and J by 1 base, leaving 3 bases between them. This CDR3 comprises 11 residues. Germline-derived CDR1 and CDR2 are WSHSY and SAAADI. The CDR3 sequence: CASSTSYEQYF. DNA for the CDR3: TGCGCCAGCAGTACTTCCTACGAGCAGTACTTC.

This clone showed up just a few times. A far larger clone lies a single base away; this is likely a read error. The sample contains more than one DNA sequence encoding this CDR3. J is TRBJ1-1 and V is TRBV7-3; D unresolved. Germline CDR1 is SGHTA and CDR2 is FQGTGA. The CDR3 has 13 amino acids. CDR3 in amino acids: CASKGGLGTEAFF. DNA of the CDR3: TGTGCCAGCAAAGGAGGACTTGGCACTGAAGCTTTTTTT.

Written as DNA, the CDR3 is TGTGCCAGCAGTCTAGTGTCAGGGGGTAATCAGCCCCAGCATTTT. Residues: CASSLVSGGNQPQHF. The chain couples TRBV7-2 to TRBJ1-5; 7 nucleotides agree with TRBD1. The ends lost 6 bases at V and 4 bases at J; junction bases unmatched: 9. Germline V CDR1 and CDR2: SGHTA, FQGNSA. CDR3 length equals 15 residues. The whole variable domain, filled in from reference TRBV7-2 and TRBJ1-5, reads GAGVSQSPSNKVTEKGKDVELRCDPISGHTALYWYRQSLGQGLEFLIYFQGNSAPDKSGLPSDRFSAERTGGSVSTLTIQRTQQEDSAVYLCASSLVSGGNQPQHFGDGTRLSIL.

This clone was found a few times. V and J are TRBV7-9 and TRBJ1-2; 8 nucleotides agree with TRBD1. J was trimmed by 0 bases and V by 1 base; bases with no gene match: 1. There are 15 residues in the CDR3. Germline values: CDR1 SEHNR, CDR2 FQNEAQ (reference sequence). In DNA form, the CDR3 reads TGTGCCAGCAGCTTAGGACAGGGGTCTAACTATGGCTACACCTTC. It codes for CASSLGQGSNYGYTF. The variable domain in full, with the rest retrieved from reference TRBV7-9 and TRBJ1-2, is DTGVSQNPRHKITKRGQNVTFRCDPISEHNRLYWYRQTLGQGPEFLTYFQNEAQLEKSRLLSDRFSAERPKGSFSTLEIQRTEQGDSAMYLCASSLGQGSNYGYTFGSGTRLTVV.

The chain carries TRBV5-6 and TRBJ1-2; possibly TRBD1 for D (6 bases). The V end lost 6 bases, the J end lost 1 base, and 16 bases lay between the germline ends. CDR1 is SGHDT, CDR2 YYEEEE, per germline. The CDR3 length is 15 residues. DNA of the CDR3: TGTGCCAGCACGCTACAGGGCAGTCGTAACTATGGCTACACCTTC. Amino acids: CASTLQGSRNYGYTF.

The chain uses TRBV5-1 and TRBJ2-1; 13 nucleotides match TRBD2. V trimming: 4 bases; J trimming: 1 base; junction bases outside the gene matches: 5. The germline V gene encodes CDR1 SGHRS and CDR2 YFSETQ. The CDR3 sequence is 17 residues long. CDR3 sequence: CASSPGLAGESYNEQFF. Here the CDR3 DNA reads TGCGCCAGCAGCCCAGGACTAGCGGGAGAATCCTACAATGAGCAGTTCTTC.

This clone has a single count. This chain connects TRBV7-2 to TRBJ2-7; D perhaps matches TRBD1 (6 bases). Trimming removed 5 bases from V and 7 bases from J, with 18 bases in between. The CDR3 loop spans 14 amino acids. CDR1 is SGHTA, CDR2 FQGNSA, per germline. The CDR3 loop reads CASSPDSAPGEQYF. Here the CDR3 DNA reads TGTGCCAGCAGCCCGGACAGCGCACCGGGGGAGCAGTACTTC. Looking up the rest from reference TRBV7-2 and TRBJ2-7 gives the full variable domain: GAGVSQSPSNKVTEKGKDVELRCDPISGHTALYWYRQSLGQGLEFLIYFQGNSAPDKSGLPSDRFSAERTGGSVSTLTIQRTQQEDSAVYLCASSPDSAPGEQYFGPGTRLTVT.

The chain uses TRBV28 and TRBJ2-5; a weak D match, TRBD1 (5 bases). The CDR3 loop spans 14 amino acids. The germline gives CDR1 MDHEN, CDR2 SYDVKM. Between the trimmed V and J ends, which lost 5 bases and 3 bases, there was a span of 13 bases. DNA of the CDR3: TGTGCCAGCAGTCTAGACAGATCTAAAGAGACCCAGTACTTC. Amino acid sequence: CASSLDRSKETQYF.

In the case of this clone: At the DNA level, this CDR3 is encoded by other sequences in the same sample as well. The chain carries TRBV4-3 and TRBJ2-7; possibly TRBD1 for D (6 bases). Trimming shortened V by 0 bases and J by 3 bases, and 12 bases separated the two germline ends. The CDR3 has 15 amino acids. Germline V gives CDR1 LGHNA, CDR2 YSLEER. The CDR3 DNA reads TGCGCCAGCAGCCAAGATCTGGGCAGGGGCTACGAGCAGTACTTC. Translating it yields CASSQDLGRGYEQYF.

Regarding this clone: The sample holds other DNA sequences that translate to the same CDR3. This chain joins TRBV6-5 and TRBJ2-7; no clear D. V lost 6 bases, J lost 5 bases, and 20 bases lay in between. Per germline, CDR1 MNHEY and CDR2 SVGAGI. The length of the CDR3 is 15 residues. The CDR3 protein is CASRPCALLIHEQYF. CDR3 bases: TGTGCCAGCAGGCCGTGCGCGCTGTTAATCCACGAGCAGTACTTC.